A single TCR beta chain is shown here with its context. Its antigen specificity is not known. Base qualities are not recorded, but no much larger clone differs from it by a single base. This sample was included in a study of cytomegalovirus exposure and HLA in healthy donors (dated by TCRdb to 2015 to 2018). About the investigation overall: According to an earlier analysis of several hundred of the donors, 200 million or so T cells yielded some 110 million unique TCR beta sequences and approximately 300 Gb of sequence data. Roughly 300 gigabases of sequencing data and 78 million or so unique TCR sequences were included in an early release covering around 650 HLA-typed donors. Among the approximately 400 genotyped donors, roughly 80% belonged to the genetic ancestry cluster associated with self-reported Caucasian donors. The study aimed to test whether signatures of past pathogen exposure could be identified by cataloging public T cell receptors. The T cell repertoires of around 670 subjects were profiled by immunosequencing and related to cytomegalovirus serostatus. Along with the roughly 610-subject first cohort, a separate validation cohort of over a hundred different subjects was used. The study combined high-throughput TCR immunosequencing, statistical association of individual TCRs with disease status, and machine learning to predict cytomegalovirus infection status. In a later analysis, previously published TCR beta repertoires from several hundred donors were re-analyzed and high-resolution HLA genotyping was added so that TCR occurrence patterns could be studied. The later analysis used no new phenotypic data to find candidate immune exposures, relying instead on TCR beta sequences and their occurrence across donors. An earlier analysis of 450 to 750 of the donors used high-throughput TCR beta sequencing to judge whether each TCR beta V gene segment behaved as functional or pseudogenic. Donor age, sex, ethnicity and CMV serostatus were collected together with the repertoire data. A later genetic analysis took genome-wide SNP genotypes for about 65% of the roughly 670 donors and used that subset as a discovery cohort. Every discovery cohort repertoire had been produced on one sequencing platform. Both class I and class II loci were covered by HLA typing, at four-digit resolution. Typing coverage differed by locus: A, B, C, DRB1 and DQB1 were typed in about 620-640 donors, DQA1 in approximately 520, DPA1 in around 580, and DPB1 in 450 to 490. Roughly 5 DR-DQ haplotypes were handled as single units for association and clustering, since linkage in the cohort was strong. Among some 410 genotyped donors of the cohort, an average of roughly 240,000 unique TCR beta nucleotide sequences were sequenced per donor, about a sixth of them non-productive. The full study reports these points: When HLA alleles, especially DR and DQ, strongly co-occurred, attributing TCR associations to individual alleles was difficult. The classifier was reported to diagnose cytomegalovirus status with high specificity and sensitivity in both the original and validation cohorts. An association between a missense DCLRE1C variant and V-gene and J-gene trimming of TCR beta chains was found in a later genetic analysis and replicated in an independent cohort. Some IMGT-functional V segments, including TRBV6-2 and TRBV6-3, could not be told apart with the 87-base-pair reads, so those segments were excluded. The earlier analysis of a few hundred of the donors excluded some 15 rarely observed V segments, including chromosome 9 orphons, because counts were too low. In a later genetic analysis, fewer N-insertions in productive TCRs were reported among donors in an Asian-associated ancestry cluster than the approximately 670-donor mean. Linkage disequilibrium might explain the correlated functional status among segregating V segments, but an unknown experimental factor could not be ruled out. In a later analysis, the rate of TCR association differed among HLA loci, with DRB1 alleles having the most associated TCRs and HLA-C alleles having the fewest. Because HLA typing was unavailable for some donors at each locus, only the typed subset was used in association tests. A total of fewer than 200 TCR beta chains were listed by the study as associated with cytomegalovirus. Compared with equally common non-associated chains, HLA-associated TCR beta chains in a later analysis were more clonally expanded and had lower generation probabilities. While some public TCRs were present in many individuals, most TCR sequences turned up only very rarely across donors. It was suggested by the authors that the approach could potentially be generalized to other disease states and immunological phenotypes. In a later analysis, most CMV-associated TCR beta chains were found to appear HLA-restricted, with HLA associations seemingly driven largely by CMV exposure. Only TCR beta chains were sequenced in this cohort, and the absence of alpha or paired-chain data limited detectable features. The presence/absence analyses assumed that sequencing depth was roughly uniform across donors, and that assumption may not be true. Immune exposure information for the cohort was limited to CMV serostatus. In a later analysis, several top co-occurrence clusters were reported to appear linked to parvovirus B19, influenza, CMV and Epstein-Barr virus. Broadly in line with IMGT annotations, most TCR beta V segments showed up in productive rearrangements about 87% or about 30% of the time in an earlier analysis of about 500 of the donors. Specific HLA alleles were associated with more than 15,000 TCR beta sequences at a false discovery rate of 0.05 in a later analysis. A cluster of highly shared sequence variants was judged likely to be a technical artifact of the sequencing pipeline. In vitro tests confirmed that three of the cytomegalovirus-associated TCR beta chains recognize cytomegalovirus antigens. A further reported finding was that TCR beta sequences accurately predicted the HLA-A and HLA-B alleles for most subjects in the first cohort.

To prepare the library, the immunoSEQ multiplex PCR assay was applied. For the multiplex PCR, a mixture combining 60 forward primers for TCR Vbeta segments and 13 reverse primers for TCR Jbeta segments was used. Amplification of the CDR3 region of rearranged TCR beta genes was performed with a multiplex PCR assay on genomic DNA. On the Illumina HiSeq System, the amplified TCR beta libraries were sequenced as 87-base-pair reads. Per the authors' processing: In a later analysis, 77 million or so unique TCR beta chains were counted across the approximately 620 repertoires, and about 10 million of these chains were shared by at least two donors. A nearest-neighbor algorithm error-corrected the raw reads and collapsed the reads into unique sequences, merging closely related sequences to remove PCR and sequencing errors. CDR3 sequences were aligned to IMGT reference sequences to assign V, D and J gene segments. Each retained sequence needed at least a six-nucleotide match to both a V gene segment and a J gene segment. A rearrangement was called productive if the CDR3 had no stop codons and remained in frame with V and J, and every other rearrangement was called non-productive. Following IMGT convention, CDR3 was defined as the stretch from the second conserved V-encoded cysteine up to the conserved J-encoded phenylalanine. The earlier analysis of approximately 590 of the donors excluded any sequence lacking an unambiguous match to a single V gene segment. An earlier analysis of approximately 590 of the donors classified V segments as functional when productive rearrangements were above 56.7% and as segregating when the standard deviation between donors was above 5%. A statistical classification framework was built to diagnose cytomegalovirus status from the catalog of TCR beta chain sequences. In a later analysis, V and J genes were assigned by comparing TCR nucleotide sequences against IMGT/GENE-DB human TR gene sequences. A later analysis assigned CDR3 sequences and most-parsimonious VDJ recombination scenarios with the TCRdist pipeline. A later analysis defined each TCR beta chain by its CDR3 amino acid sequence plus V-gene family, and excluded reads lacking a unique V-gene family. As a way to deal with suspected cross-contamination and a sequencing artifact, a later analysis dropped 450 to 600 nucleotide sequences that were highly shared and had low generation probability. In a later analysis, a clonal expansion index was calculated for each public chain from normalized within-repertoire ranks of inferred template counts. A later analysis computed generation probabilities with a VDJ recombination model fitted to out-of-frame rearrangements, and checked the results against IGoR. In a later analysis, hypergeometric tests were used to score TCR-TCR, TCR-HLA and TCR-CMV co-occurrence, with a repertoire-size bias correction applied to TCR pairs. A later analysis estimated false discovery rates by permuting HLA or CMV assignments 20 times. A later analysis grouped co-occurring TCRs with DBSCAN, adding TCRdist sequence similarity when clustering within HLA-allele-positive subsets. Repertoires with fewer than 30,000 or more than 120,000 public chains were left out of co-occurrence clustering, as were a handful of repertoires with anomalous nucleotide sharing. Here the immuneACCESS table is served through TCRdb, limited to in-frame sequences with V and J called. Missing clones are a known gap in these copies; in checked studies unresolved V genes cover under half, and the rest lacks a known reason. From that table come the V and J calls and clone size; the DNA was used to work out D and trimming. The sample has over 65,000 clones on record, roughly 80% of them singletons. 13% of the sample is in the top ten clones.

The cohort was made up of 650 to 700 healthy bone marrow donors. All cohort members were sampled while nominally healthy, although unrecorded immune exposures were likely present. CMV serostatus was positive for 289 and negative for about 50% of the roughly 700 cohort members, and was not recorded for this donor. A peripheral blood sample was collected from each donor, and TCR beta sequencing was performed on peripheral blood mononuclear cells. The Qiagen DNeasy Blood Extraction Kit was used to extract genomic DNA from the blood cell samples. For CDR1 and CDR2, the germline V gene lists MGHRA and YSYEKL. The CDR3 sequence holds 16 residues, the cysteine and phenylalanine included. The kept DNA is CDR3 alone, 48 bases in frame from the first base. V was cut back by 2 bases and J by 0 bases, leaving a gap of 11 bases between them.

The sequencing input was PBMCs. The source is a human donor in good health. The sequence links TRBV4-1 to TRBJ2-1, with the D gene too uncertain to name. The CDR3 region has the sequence CASSQRLESSYNEQFF. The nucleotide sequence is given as TGCGCCAGCAGCCAACGTCTAGAAAGCTCCTACAATGAGCAGTTCTTC.